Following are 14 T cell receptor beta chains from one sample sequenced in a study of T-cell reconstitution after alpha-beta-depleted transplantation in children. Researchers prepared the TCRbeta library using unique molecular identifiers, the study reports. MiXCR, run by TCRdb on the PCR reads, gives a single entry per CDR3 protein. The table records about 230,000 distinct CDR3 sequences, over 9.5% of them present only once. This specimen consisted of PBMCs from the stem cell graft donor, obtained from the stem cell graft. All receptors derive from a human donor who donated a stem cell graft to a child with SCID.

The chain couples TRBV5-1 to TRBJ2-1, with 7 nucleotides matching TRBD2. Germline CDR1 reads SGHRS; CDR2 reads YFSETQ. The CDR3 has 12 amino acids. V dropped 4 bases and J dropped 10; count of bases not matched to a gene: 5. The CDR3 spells CASSPWGGEQFF. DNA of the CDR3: TGCGCCAGCAGCCCCTGGGGGGGGGAGCAGTTCTTC.

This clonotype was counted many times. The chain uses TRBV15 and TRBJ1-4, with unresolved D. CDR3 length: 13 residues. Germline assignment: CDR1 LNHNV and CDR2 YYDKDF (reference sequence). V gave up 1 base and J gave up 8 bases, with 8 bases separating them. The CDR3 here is CATSRGPKEKLFF. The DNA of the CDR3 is TGTGCCACCAGCAGAGGACCGAAGGAAAAACTGTTTTTT.

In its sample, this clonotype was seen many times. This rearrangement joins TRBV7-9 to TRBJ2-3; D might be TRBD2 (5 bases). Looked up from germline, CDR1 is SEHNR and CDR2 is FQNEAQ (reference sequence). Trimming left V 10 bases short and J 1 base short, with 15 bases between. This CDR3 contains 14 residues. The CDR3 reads CATRRGQGTDTQYF. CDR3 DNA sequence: TGTGCCACCCGGCGAGGGCAGGGCACAGATACGCAGTATTTT.

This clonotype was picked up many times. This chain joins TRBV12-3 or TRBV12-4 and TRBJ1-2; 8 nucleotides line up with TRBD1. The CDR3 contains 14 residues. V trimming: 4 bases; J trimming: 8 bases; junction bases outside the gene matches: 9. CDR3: CASSYAGGVGGYTF. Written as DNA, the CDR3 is TGTGCCAGCAGTTACGCAGGGGGCGTCGGCGGCTACACCTTC.

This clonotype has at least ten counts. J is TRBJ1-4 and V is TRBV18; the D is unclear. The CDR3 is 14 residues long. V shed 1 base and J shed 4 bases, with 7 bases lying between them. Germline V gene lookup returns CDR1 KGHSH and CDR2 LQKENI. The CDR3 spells CASSPRNSNEKLFF. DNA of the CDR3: TGTGCCAGCTCACCACGGAACAGTAATGAAAAACTGTTTTTT.

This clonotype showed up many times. This chain's CDR3 is CAISERPAATNYGYTF. CDR3 in DNA: TGTGCCATCAGTGAAAGACCGGCGGCTACTAACTATGGCTACACCTTC. The V gene is TRBV10-3, the J gene TRBJ1-2; D remains ambiguous. Trimming left V 3 bases short and J 0 bases short, with 14 bases between. Germline-derived CDR1 and CDR2 are ENHRY and SYGVKD. This CDR3 spans 16 amino acids.

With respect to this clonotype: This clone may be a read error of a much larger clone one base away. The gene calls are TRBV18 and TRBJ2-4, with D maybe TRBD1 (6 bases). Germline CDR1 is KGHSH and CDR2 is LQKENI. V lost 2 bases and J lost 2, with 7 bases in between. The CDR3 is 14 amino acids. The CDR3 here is CASSPGTTKNIQYF. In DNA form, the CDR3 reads TGTGCCAGCTCACCAGGGACAACCAAAAACATTCAGTACTTC. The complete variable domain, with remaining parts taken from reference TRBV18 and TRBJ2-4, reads NAGVMQNPRHLVRRRGQEARLRCSPMKGHSHVYWYRQLPEEGLKFMVYLQKENIIDESGMPKERFSAEFPKEGPSILRIQQVVRGDSAAYFCASSPGTTKNIQYFGAGTRLSVL.

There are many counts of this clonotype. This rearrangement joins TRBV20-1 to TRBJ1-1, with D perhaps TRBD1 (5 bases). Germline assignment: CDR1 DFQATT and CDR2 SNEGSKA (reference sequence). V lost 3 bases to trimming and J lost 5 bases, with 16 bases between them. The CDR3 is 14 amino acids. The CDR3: CSASESLEGTEAFF. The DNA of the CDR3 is TGCAGTGCTAGCGAGTCCCTCGAGGGGACTGAAGCTTTCTTT.

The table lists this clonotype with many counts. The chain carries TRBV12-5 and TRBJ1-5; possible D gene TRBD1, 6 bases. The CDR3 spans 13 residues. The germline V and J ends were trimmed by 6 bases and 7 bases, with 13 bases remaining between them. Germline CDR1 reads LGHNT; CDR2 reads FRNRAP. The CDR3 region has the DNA TGTGCTAGTGGCACAGGGCTCGGGCAGCCCCAGCATTTT. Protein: CASGTGLGQPQHF.

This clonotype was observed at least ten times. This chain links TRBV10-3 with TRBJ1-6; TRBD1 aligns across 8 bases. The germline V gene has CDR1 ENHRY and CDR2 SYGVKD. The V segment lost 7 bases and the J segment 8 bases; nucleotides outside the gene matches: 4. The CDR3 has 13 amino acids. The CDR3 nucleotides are TGTGCCATCACCGGACAGGGTGATTCACCCCTCCACTTT. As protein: CAITGQGDSPLHF.

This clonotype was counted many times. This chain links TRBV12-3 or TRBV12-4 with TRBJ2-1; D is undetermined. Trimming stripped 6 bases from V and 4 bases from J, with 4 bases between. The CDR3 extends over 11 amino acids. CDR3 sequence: CASRPYNEQFF. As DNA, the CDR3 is TGTGCCAGCAGGCCGTACAATGAGCAGTTCTTC.

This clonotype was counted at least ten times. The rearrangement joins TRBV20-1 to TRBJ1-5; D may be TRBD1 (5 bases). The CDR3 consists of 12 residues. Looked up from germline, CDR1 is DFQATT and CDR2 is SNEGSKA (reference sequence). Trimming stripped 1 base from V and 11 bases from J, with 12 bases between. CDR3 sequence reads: CSARVGDWAQHF. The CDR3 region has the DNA TGCAGTGCTAGAGTGGGGGACTGGGCCCAGCATTTT.

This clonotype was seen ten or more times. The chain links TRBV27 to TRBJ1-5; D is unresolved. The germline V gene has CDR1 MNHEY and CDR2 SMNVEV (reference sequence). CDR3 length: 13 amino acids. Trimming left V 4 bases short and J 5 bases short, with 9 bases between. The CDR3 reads CASSYREYQPQHF. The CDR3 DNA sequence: TGTGCCAGCAGTTATAGGGAGTATCAGCCCCAGCATTTT.

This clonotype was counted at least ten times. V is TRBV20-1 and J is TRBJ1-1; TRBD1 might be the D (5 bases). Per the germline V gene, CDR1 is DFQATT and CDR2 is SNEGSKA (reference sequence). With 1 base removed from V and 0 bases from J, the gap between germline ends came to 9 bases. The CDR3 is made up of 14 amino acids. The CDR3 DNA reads TGCAGTGCTAGAGGGGGGTTGATGAACACTGAAGCTTTCTTT. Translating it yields CSARGGLMNTEAFF.